The clone carrying this TCR beta chain was found many times. This record comes from a study of T cells after yellow fever vaccination. TCRdb used MiXCR to reprocess the 5' RACE reads, holding one entry per CDR3 protein. The top ten clones hold about 0.4% of a sample with about 16,000 distinct CDR3 sequences, 4% of them seen once. V was clipped by 4 bases and J by 7 bases, with 14 bases between them. The CDR3 loop spans 13 amino acids. Germline V gene sequence: CDR1 SGHKS, CDR2 YYEKEE (reference sequence). The chain uses TRBV5-5 and TRBJ2-5; D gene uncertain. The material sequenced was PBMCs, either bulk or a sorted T-cell subset (CD4+, CD8+, memory, or dextramer-sorted; not recorded which), taken 15 days after the yellow fever booster vaccination. This receptor was taken from a man aged 25 to 40 who received the YFV17D yellow fever vaccine. The CDR3 coding sequence is TGTGCCAGCAGCGGAGCCATGGTTGGGACCCAGTACTTC. Protein: CASSGAMVGTQYF.